The clone carrying this TCR beta chain was picked up a small number of times. Its specificity is unknown. The data belong to a study of cytotoxic CD8 clonotypes in ibrutinib-treated CLL. Study results and limitations: Sustained-remission and progressing patients diverged in sampling times. Clonality was higher at ibrutinib response and returned toward baseline at progression.

The CDR3 totals 13 residues. The V end lost 8 bases, the J end lost 4 bases, and 14 bases lay between the germline ends. Germline CDR1 reads KGHSH; CDR2 reads LQKENI. Here immunoSEQ multiplex PCR was the method, and the copy in TCRdb shows in-frame clones only, minus some. The table records just over 200,000 clones, 70% to 75% of them present only once. The receptor's source is a human donor with chronic lymphocytic leukemia. The chain recombines TRBV18 with TRBJ1-1; D gene uncertain. The sample was PBMCs, taken after 12 months of ibrutinib treatment. The CDR3 protein is CASTWGLGTEAFF. Written as DNA, the CDR3 is TGTGCCAGCACGTGGGGTCTGGGCACTGAAGCTTTCTTT.